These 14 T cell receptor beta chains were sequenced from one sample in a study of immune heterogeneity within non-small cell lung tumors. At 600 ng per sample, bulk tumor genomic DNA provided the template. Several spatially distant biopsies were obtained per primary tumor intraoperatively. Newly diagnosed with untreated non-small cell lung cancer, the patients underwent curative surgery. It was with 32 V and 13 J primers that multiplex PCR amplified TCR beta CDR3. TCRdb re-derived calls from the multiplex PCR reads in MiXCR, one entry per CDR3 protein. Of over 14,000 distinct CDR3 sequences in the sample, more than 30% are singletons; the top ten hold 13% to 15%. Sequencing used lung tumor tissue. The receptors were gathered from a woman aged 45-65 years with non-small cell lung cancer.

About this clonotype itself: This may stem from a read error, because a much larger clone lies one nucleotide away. The CDR3 sequence: CASSQDPSVTDTQYF. DNA for the CDR3: TGCGCCAGCAGCCAAGATCCCAGTGTCACAGATACGCAGTATTTT. The V call is TRBV4-1, the J call TRBJ2-3, with no clear D. CDR3 length equals 15 residues. Trimming left V 0 bases short and J 2 bases short, with 9 bases between. Germline lookup yields CDR1 MGHRA and CDR2 YSYEKL.

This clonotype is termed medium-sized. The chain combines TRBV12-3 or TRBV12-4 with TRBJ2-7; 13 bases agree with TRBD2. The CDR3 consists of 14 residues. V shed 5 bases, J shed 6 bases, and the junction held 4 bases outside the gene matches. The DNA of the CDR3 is TGTGCCAGCAGTACTAGCGGGGGGGCCAGCGAGCAGTACTTC. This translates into CASSTSGGASEQYF.

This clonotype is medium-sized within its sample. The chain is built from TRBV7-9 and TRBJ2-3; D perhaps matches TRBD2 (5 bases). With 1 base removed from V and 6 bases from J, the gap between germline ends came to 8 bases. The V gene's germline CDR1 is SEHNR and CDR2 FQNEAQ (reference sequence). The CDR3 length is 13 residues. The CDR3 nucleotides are TGTGCCAGCAGCTTAGTCGGGGTCGATACGCAGTATTTT. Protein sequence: CASSLVGVDTQYF.

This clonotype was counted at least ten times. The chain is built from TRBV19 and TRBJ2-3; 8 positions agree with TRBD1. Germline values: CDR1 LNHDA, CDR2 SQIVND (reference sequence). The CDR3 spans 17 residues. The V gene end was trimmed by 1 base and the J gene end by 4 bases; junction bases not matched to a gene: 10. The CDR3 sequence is CASSIGTGRRSADTQYF. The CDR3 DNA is TGTGCCAGTAGTATAGGGACAGGGAGGAGGTCAGCAGATACGCAGTATTTT.

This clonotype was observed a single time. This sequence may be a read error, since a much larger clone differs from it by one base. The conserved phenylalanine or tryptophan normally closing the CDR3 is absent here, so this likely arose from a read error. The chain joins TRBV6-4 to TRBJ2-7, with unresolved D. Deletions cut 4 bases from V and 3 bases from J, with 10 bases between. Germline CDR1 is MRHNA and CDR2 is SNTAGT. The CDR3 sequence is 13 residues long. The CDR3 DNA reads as TGTGCCAGCAGTGTTGACGACGGCTACGAGCAGTACTCC. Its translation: CASSVDDGYEQYS.

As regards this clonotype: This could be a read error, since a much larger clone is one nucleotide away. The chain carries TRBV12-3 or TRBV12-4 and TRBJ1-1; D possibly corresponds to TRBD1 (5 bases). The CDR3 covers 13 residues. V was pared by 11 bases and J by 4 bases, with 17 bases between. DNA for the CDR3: TGTGCCTCAGCAAGGGACGGCTGCACTGAAGCTTTCTTT. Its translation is CASARDGCTEAFF.

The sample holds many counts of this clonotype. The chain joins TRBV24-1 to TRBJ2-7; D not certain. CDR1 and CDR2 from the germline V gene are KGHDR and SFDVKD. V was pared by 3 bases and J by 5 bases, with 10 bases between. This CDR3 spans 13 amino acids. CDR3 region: CATSDPRRDEQYF. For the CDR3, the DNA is TGTGCCACCAGTGATCCCCGCCGGGACGAGCAGTACTTC.

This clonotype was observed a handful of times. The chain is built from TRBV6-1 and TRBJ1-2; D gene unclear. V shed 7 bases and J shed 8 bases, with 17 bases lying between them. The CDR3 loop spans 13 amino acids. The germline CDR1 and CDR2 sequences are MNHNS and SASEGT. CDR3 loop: CASTKGARYGYTF. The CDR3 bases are TGTGCCAGCACCAAAGGCGCCAGATACGGCTACACCTTC.

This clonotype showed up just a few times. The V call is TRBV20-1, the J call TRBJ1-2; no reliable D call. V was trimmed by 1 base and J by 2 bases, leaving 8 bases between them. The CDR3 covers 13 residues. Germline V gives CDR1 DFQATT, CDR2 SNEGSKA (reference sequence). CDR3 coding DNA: TGCAGTGCTAGAGGGTCGGGGAACTATGGCTACACCTTC. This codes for CSARGSGNYGYTF.

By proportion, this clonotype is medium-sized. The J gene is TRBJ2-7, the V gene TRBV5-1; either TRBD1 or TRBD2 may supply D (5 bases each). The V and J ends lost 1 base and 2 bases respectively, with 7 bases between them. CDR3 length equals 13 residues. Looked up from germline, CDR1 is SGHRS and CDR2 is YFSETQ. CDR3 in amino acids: CASSLMGAYEQYF. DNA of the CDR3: TGCGCCAGCAGCTTGATGGGGGCCTACGAGCAGTACTTC.

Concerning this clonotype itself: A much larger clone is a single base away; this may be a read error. CDR3 region: CAISSKTGTSTDTQYF. CDR3 sequence (DNA): TGCGCCATCAGCTCAAAGACAGGGACGAGCACAGATACGCAGTATTTT. The chain has TRBV5-1 and TRBJ2-3; TRBD1 matches 7 bases. The V gene's germline CDR1 is SGHRS and CDR2 YFSETQ. The CDR3 has 16 residues.

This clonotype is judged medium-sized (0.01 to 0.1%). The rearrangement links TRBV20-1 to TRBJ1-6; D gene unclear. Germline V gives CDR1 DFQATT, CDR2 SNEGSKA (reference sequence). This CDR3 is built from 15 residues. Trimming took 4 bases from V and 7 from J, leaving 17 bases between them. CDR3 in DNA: TGCAGTGCTACGCATGGGGTTTTCGAGAATTCACCCCTCCACTTT. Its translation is CSATHGVFENSPLHF.

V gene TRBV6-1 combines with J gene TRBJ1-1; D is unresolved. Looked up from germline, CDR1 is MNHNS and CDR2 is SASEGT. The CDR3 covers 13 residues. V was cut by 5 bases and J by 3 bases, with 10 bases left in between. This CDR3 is CASSRLGYTEAFF. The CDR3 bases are TGTGCCAGCAGTAGACTTGGCTACACTGAAGCTTTCTTT.

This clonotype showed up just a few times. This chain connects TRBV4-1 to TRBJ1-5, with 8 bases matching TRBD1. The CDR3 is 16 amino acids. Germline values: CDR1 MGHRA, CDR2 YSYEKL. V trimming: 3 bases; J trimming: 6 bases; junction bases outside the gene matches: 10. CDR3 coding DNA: TGCGCCAGCAGCCACTCGACAGGGGAACTGGGTCAGCCCCAGCATTTT. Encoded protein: CASSHSTGELGQPQHF.